This T cell receptor (beta chain) came from a study of T cell responses to AZD1222 COVID-19 vaccine. Study-level results: Reports indicate that nearly half of spike-specific TCRs are directed at unmutated variant regions. Donors were largely white British and mainly female; clonal diversity was possibly underestimated. Researchers report vaccine-associated CD4 TCRs spanning spike, with dominance at 160-218 and 743-854. It was only after the peak T cell response that any repertoires were sampled.

The ends lost 7 bases at V and 1 base at J; junction bases unmatched: 4. The CDR3 length is 15 residues. Germline V lookup: CDR1 SNHLY, CDR2 FYNNEI. This clone was detected once. As yet, its antigen is unknown. Clones were read by immunoSEQ multiplex PCR, and TCRdb kept only the in-frame ones, dropping some. The table shows 120,000 to 150,000 clones, with 88% occurring only once. This rearrangement joins TRBV2 to TRBJ2-2, with TRBD1 identical over 9 bases. The material sequenced was peripheral blood, taken on day 0 of AZD1222 vaccination. This clonotype originated in an adult in good health. CDR3 region: CASTGQGLNTGELFF. The CDR3 region has the DNA TGTGCCAGCACTGGACAGGGGTTGAACACCGGGGAGCTGTTTTTT.